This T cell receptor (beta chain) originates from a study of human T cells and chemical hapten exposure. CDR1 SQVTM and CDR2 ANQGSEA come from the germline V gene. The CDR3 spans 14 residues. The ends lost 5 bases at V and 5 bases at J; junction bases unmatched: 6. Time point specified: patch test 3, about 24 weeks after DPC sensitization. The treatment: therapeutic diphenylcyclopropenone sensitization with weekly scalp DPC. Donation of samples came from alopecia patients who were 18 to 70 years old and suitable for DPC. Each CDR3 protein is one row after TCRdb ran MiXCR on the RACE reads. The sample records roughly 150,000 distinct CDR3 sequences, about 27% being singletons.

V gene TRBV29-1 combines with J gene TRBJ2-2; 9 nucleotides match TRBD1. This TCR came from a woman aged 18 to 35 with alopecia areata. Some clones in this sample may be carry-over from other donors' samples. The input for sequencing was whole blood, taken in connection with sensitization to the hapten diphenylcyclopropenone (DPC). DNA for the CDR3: TGCAGCGTTCTTACCGGGACAGGGACCGGGGAGCTGTTTTTT. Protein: CSVLTGTGTGELFF.